The next 10 T cell receptor beta chains were all read from a single sample in a study of blood T cell repertoires in COVID-19. Assay: immunoSEQ multiplex PCR; the TCRdb copy retains only in-frame clones and omits some. The repertoire has fewer than 500,000 clones, more than 70% of them found once; the top ten carry 1% to 1.5%. Sequenced sample: PBMCs or T cells enriched from blood (not recorded which). All receptors come from a man aged 25 to 45 who had recovered from COVID-19.

This clone has just one count. V and J are TRBV3-1 (or the pseudogene TRBV3-2) and TRBJ1-2; D may be TRBD1 (6 bases). V was cut by 4 bases and J by 5 bases, with 17 bases left in between. The CDR3 consists of 15 residues. CDR1 and CDR2 (germline): LGHDT, YNNKEL (reference sequence). In DNA form, the CDR3 reads TGTGCCAGCAGCCCCGGGGAGGGGGATGTTTATGGCTACACCTTC. This encodes CASSPGEGDVYGYTF.

V and J are TRBV6-5 and TRBJ2-7; 9 positions match TRBD1. Per germline, CDR1 MNHEY and CDR2 SVGAGI. The CDR3 extends over 13 amino acids. Losses at the gene ends were 7 bases for V and 2 bases for J; bases not matched to a gene: 3. CDR3 in amino acids: CASNRGHPYEQYF. The CDR3 region has the DNA TGTGCCAGCAACAGGGGGCACCCCTACGAGCAGTACTTC.

V usage is TRBV9 and J usage is TRBJ2-1; 12 nucleotides match TRBD2. Germline CDR1 reads SGDLS; CDR2 reads YYNGEE. This CDR3 region has 16 residues. After removal of 2 bases from V and 4 bases from J, the junction contained 4 bases not matched to a gene. Here the CDR3 reads CASSVLAGGYYNEQFF. CDR3 coding DNA: TGTGCCAGCAGCGTTCTAGCGGGGGGGTATTACAATGAGCAGTTCTTC.

The rearrangement uses TRBV6-5 and TRBJ2-5; TRBD1 matches at 7 bases. After removal of 6 bases from V and 4 bases from J, the junction contained 5 bases not matched to a gene. The CDR3 sequence is 13 residues long. In germline, CDR1 is MNHEY, CDR2 SVGAGI. The CDR3 region is CASSTGVVETQYF. The DNA for the CDR3 is TGTGCCAGCAGCACAGGGGTGGTAGAGACCCAGTACTTC.

The rearrangement uses TRBV4-2 and TRBJ1-5, with D perhaps matching TRBD1 (6 bases). V was pared by 0 bases and J by 7 bases, with 13 bases between. The length of the CDR3 is 15 residues. The V gene's germline CDR1 is LGHNA and CDR2 YNFKEQ. The CDR3 nucleotides are TGTGCCAGCAGCCAAGACCCGGACAGTTACCAGCCCCAGCATTTT. It translates to CASSQDPDSYQPQHF.

The gene calls are TRBV5-1 and TRBJ2-3, with TRBD2 identical over 7 bases. Germline V CDR1 and CDR2: SGHRS, YFSETQ. There are 14 residues in the CDR3. V shed 4 bases and J 6 bases; nucleotides not matched to a gene: 8. CDR3 nucleotide sequence: TGCGCCAGCAGCCAGAGCGGGGTAAGCGATACGCAGTATTTT. Protein: CASSQSGVSDTQYF.

The chain employs TRBV4-1 and TRBJ1-4, with D possibly matching TRBD1 (6 bases). This CDR3 is built from 15 residues. The ends were cut back, 1 base at V and 3 bases at J, with 9 bases in the middle. Germline lookup yields CDR1 MGHRA and CDR2 YSYEKL. CDR3 nucleotides: TGCGCCAGCAGCCAAGGGGGGCTCCCTAATGAAAAACTGTTTTTT. Residues: CASSQGGLPNEKLFF.

This clone was recorded once. V and J are TRBV29-1 and TRBJ2-7, with 9 bases matching TRBD1. This CDR3 comprises 13 residues. Trimming removed 6 bases from V and 0 bases from J; junction bases left unmatched: 3. Germline CDR1 SQVTM, CDR2 ANQGSEA. The CDR3: CSVGQGFSYEQYF. In DNA form, the CDR3 reads TGCAGCGTGGGACAGGGCTTCTCCTACGAGCAGTACTTC.

The chain combines TRBV14 with TRBJ1-6; TRBD1 aligns across 7 bases. Germline trimming cut 0 bases from V and 15 bases from J; bases unmatched to any gene: 11. This CDR3 region has 15 residues. In germline, CDR1 is SGHDN, CDR2 FVKESK. CDR3 loop: CASSQEVGQARLLHF. The CDR3 DNA follows: TGTGCCAGCAGCCAAGAGGTTGGACAGGCCCGGCTCCTCCACTTT.

In DNA, the CDR3 is TGTGCCTGGAGTGTACATGTAAACACCATATATTTT. Translating gives CAWSVHVNTIYF. This chain connects TRBV30 to TRBJ1-3; D not certain. The CDR3 spans 12 residues. V was trimmed by 0 bases and J by 6 bases, leaving 6 bases between them. Germline V lookup: CDR1 GTSNPN, CDR2 SVGIG (reference sequence).